The clone carrying this T cell receptor beta chain was detected only a few times. The antigen is unknown. Patients aged 18 to 65 had newly diagnosed hyperthyroidism lasting under 2 months. The data are from a study of T cells in Graves' hyperthyroidism and ophthalmopathy. Broader study findings: Ophthalmopathy stood apart from stable hyperthyroidism in a 13 V-J model. The model anticipated ophthalmopathy a median approximately six months pre-onset.

RNA transcripts served as the template for amplifying TCR beta CDR3 regions. HTBI primers were used for first-round RT-PCR of the TCR CDR3. TCRdb reanalysed the multiplex PCR reads using MiXCR and keeps one entry per CDR3 protein. The sample lists roughly 740,000 distinct CDR3 sequences, less than 20% occurring once. CDR1 and CDR2 from the germline V gene are SEHNR and FQNEAQ (reference sequence). V gave up 6 bases and J gave up 8 bases, with 17 bases separating them. The length of the CDR3 is 14 residues. The sample consisted of blood. The chain employs TRBV7-9 and TRBJ2-1; D gene uncertain. The source is a man aged 18 to 29 with Graves' hyperthyroidism. The CDR3 DNA sequence: TGTGCCAGCAGTACACCCGCGTCACTCCATGAGCAGTTCTTC. It encodes CASSTPASLHEQFF.